This T cell receptor beta chain was captured in a study of OX40 agonist ivuxolimab in advanced cancers. Study background: Patients with prior anti-PD-1, anti-PD-L1 or anti-CTLA-4 therapy were eligible; approximately 40% had some. General observations from the study: Mean expanded clone counts were higher in CD8+ than CD4+ T cells. Patients who responded partially at 0.1-3.0 mg/kg showed clonal expansion ranking among the lowest. At doses 0.1 to 3.0 mg/kg, CD4+ and CD8+ clones expanded.

The table came from immunoSEQ multiplex PCR; TCRdb's copy has only in-frame clones and leaves some out. This sample carries roughly 76,000 clones, around 85% of them seen once, and the ten largest clones take over 4.5%. The CDR3 spans 14 residues. V lost 4 bases to trimming and J lost 2 bases, with 12 bases between them. Germline V lookup: CDR1 MNHEY, CDR2 SMNVEV (reference sequence). Regarding this clone: The target antigen is unknown.

V and J are TRBV27 and TRBJ2-7; D is unclear. The sequencing used CD4+ or CD8+ T cells sorted from blood, collected in a trial of the OX40 agonist ivuxolimab. This sequence was found in an adult with an advanced solid tumor such as melanoma, head and neck, liver or kidney cancer. CDR3 bases: TGTGCCAGCAGTTCGCCCGATGTACCCTACGAGCAGTACGTC. Translated: CASSSPDVPYEQYV.